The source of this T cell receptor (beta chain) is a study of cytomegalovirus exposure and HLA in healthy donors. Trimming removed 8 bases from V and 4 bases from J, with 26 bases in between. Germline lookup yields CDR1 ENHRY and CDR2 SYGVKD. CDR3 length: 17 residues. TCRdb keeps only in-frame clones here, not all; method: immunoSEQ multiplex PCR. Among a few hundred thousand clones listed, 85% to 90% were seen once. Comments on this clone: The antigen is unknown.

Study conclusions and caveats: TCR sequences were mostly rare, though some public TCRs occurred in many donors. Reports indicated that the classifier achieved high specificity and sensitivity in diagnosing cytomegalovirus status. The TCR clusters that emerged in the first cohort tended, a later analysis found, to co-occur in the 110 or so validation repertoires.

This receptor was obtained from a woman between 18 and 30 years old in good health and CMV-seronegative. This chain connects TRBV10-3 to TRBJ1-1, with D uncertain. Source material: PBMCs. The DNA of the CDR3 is TGTGCCATCTCAGCACTTGATTTAAATGAGGTTGGCACTGAAGCTTTCTTT. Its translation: CAISALDLNEVGTEAFF.